This entry lists 22 T cell receptor beta chains sequenced from one sample in a study of cytomegalovirus exposure and HLA in healthy donors. A multiplex PCR was run with 60 Vbeta primers and 13 Jbeta primers. Profiling relied on immunoSEQ multiplex PCR, and the TCRdb table lists in-frame clones only, not all of them. The profile covers approximately 150,000 clones, with 79% appearing a single time and approximately 2% taken by the ten largest. The sequenced sample consisted of PBMCs. These receptors came from a man aged 35 to 55 in good health and CMV-seronegative.

The genes are TRBV6-4 and TRBJ2-3; 10 bases align to TRBD1. J was trimmed by 1 base and V by 8 bases; bases with no gene match: 0. This CDR3 region has 13 residues. The germline V gene has CDR1 MRHNA and CDR2 SNTAGT. CDR3 in DNA: TGTGCCAGCGGGACAGGGGGCACAGATACGCAGTATTTT. As protein: CASGTGGTDTQYF.

This chain uses TRBV28 with TRBJ2-7; 8 nucleotides match TRBD2. This CDR3 comprises 13 residues. CDR1 and CDR2 (germline): MDHEN, SYDVKM. V lost 6 bases, J lost 6 bases, and 7 bases stayed unmatched. CDR3 in amino acids: CASSPGGVGEQYF. The CDR3 bases are TGTGCCAGCAGCCCGGGAGGGGTGGGCGAGCAGTACTTC.

This chain uses TRBV6-6 with TRBJ2-1, with TRBD2 matching 10 bases. This CDR3 has 16 amino acids. Germline V lookup: CDR1 MNHNY, CDR2 SVGAGI (reference sequence). V shed 8 bases and J 4 bases; nucleotides not matched to a gene: 11. As DNA, the CDR3 is TGTGCCAGCCGAACGACCGGGACTAGCGATTACAATGAGCAGTTCTTC. This encodes CASRTTGTSDYNEQFF.

The V and J genes are TRBV27 and TRBJ1-2; D is unresolved. The V gene lost 2 bases and the J gene lost 0 bases, with 4 bases spanning the gap. This CDR3 is built from 13 residues. Per the germline V gene, CDR1 is MNHEY and CDR2 is SMNVEV (reference sequence). The CDR3 region is CASSLLPNYGYTF. The CDR3 DNA sequence: TGTGCCAGCAGTTTACTCCCTAACTATGGCTACACCTTC.

The CDR3 nucleotides read TGTGCCCCTGTTGATAGCGGGAGGGTCGGGTGGCCATCAGATACGCAGTATTTT. Protein sequence: CAPVDSGRVGWPSDTQYF. This chain joins TRBV21-1 and TRBJ2-3; TRBD2, the table's D call, was not compared with the DNA. TRBV21-1 is recorded as a pseudogene. The CDR3 extends over 18 amino acids.

The V call is TRBV19, the J call TRBJ2-5; the match to TRBD1 covers 7 bases. Unmatched junction bases numbered 11, after V lost 5 bases and J lost 5 bases. Per the germline V gene, CDR1 is LNHDA and CDR2 is SQIVND (reference sequence). The CDR3 extends over 15 amino acids. Here the CDR3 reads CASSGGQWTAETQYF. The CDR3, as DNA: TGTGCCAGTAGTGGGGGACAGTGGACGGCGGAGACCCAGTACTTC.

This chain connects TRBV6-1 to TRBJ2-7; TRBD1 aligns across 9 bases. Germline lookup yields CDR1 MNHNS and CDR2 SASEGT. The CDR3 length is 15 residues. V shed 5 bases and J 6 bases; nucleotides not matched to a gene: 11. For the CDR3, the DNA is TGTGCCAGCAGTAAACCGGGACAGGGAGTCGGCGAGCAGTACTTC. Translated: CASSKPGQGVGEQYF.

The chain uses TRBV21-1 and TRBJ2-5; the table's D gene call, TRBD1, was not cross checked with the DNA. TRBV21-1 is an annotated pseudogene. CDR3 length equals 14 residues. The CDR3 bases are TGTGCCAGCAGCAATGGACAGGGCTGGCAGACCCAGTACTTC. This sequence encodes CASSNGQGWQTQYF.

The rearrangement joins TRBV18 to TRBJ2-7; the match to TRBD2 covers 8 bases. Per germline, CDR1 KGHSH and CDR2 LQKENI. With 4 bases clipped from V and 6 bases from J, the junction kept 5 bases outside the gene matches. This CDR3 comprises 13 residues. CDR3 residues: CASSLSGSPEQYF. CDR3 DNA: TGTGCCAGCTCACTAAGCGGGAGTCCCGAGCAGTACTTC.

The chain has TRBV4-2 and TRBJ2-1; 10 nucleotides agree with TRBD2. V lost 0 bases and J lost 15; bases outside the gene matches: 11. Germline V gene lookup returns CDR1 LGHNA and CDR2 YNFKEQ. The CDR3 contains 15 residues. CDR3: CASSQDPAGGPTVFF. DNA of the CDR3: TGTGCCAGCAGCCAAGATCCAGCGGGAGGGCCGACGGTGTTCTTC.

The CDR3, as DNA: TGTGCCAGCAGTTCGCCCGCTGAGGGGGCGAAAAACGAGCAGTACTTC. This gives the protein CASSSPAEGAKNEQYF. This rearrangement joins TRBV28 to TRBJ2-7; TRBD1 matches at 7 bases. Germline V gives CDR1 MDHEN, CDR2 SYDVKM. CDR3 size: 16 residues. The trim removed 4 bases at V and 5 bases at J, leaving 14 bases unmatched.

The V gene is TRBV6-4, the J gene TRBJ2-2, with D tentatively TRBD2 (5 bases). V lost 3 bases and J lost 8, with 10 bases in between. The CDR3 extends over 13 amino acids. Germline assignment: CDR1 MRHNA and CDR2 SNTAGT. CDR3 sequence (DNA): TGTGCCAGCAGTGAGATCGGGGAAGGGGAGCTGTTTTTT. Its translation is CASSEIGEGELFF.

The chain links TRBV28 to TRBJ2-7, with 9 bases lining up with TRBD1. Germline loops: CDR1 MDHEN, CDR2 SYDVKM. This CDR3 has 14 amino acids. V trimming: 5 bases; J trimming: 3 bases; junction bases outside the gene matches: 5. The CDR3 DNA reads as TGTGCCAGCAGTCCCACAGGGGGCCACTACGAGCAGTACTTC. Amino acid sequence: CASSPTGGHYEQYF.

The chain combines TRBV7-2 with TRBJ2-7; no reliable D call. Germline CDR1 SGHTA, CDR2 FQGNSA. The CDR3 covers 14 residues. Trimming left V 5 bases short and J 0 bases short, with 11 bases between. Written as DNA, the CDR3 is TGTGCCAGCAGCCCTATGGCTAGCTCCTACGAGCAGTACTTC. Encoded protein: CASSPMASSYEQYF.

The rearrangement joins TRBV27 to TRBJ2-5; a possible D gene is TRBD2 (6 bases). CDR1 is MNHEY, CDR2 SMNVEV, per germline (reference sequence). This CDR3 spans 13 amino acids. V lost 3 bases, J lost 1 base, and 6 bases lay in between. The CDR3 coding sequence is TGTGCCAGCAGTTTGGAGGGCCAAGAGACCCAGTACTTC. It encodes CASSLEGQETQYF.

V gene TRBV11-3 combines with J gene TRBJ2-2; D unresolved. V was cut by 5 bases and J by 8 bases, with 12 bases left in between. Germline V gives CDR1 SGHNT, CDR2 YENEEA. CDR3 length: 13 amino acids. CDR3 protein: CASSLSNRGELFF. The CDR3 coding sequence is TGTGCCAGCAGCCTAAGCAACCGGGGGGAGCTGTTTTTT.

The chain has TRBV19 and TRBJ1-2; D is perhaps TRBD1 (6 bases). The ends were cut back, 10 bases at V and 4 bases at J, with 13 bases in the middle. The length of the CDR3 is 12 residues. CDR1 LNHDA and CDR2 SQIVND come from the germline V gene (reference sequence). The DNA of the CDR3 is TGTGCCACCACCGGGACACCCTATGGCTACACCTTC. Translated: CATTGTPYGYTF. Full variable domain (outside the CDR3, taken from reference TRBV19 and TRBJ1-2): DGGITQSPKYLFRKEGQNVTLSCEQNLNHDAMYWYRQDPGQGLRLIYYSQIVNDFQKGDIAEGYSVSREKKESFPLTVTSAQKNPTAFYLCATTGTPYGYTFGSGTRLTVV.

The rearrangement joins TRBV9 to TRBJ1-1, with D unclear. V lost 4 bases to trimming and J lost 0 bases, with 7 bases between them. Looked up from germline, CDR1 is SGDLS and CDR2 is YYNGEE. This CDR3 has 13 residues. CDR3 in DNA: TGTGCCAGCAGCCCTGAGTTGAACACTGAAGCTTTCTTT. Translating gives CASSPELNTEAFF.

Here the CDR3 DNA reads TGTGCCAGCAGTGGTGCGAGGCCGGTCTCTGGAAACACCATATATTTT. Encoded protein: CASSGARPVSGNTIYF. V gene TRBV6-6 combines with J gene TRBJ1-3; D ambiguous. This CDR3 comprises 16 residues. Trimming left V 5 bases short and J 0 bases short, with 14 bases between. Germline V gives CDR1 MNHNY, CDR2 SVGAGI (reference sequence).

The CDR3, as DNA: TGTGCCAGTAGCGACGTACCTAGCGGGGGCACAGATACGCAGTATTTT. Translated, it gives CASSDVPSGGTDTQYF. This sequence joins TRBV19 and TRBJ2-3; 9 nucleotides line up with TRBD2. The CDR3 consists of 16 residues. V was clipped by 6 bases and J by 1 base; unmatched bases: 8. In germline, CDR1 is LNHDA, CDR2 SQIVND (reference sequence).

This clone was observed a few times. The rearrangement joins TRBV30 to TRBJ1-1; 10 positions match TRBD1. This CDR3 is built from 16 residues. Germline V gene lookup returns CDR1 GTSNPN and CDR2 SVGIG (reference sequence). V shed 0 bases and J 7 bases; nucleotides not matched to a gene: 11. CDR3 DNA sequence: TGTGCCTGGAGTGTACGGGGGGTGGGGGACAGGGGTGAAGCTTTCTTT. Translation: CAWSVRGVGDRGEAFF.

The chain uses TRBV19 and TRBJ2-1; weak D call: TRBD1 (5 bases). V was cut by 3 bases and J by 0 bases, with 9 bases left in between. The germline CDR1 and CDR2 sequences are LNHDA and SQIVND (reference sequence). This CDR3 comprises 15 residues. The CDR3 sequence: CASSIGQTSYNEQFF. In DNA, the CDR3 is TGTGCCAGTAGTATCGGACAAACCTCCTACAATGAGCAGTTCTTC.